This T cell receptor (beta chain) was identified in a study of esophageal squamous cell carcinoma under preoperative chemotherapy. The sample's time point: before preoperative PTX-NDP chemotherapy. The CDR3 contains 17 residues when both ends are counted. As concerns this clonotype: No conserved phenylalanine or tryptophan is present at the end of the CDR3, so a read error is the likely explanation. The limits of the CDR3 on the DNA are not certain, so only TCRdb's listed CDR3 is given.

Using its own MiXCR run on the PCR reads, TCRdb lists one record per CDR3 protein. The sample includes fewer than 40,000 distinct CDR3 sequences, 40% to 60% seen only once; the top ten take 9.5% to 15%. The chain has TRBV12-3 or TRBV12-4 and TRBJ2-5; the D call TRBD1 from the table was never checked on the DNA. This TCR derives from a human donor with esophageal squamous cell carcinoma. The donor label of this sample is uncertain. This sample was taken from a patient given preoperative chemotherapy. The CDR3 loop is CASSPGGGRAGQETRFS.